This TCR beta chain came from a study of blood T cell repertoires in COVID-19. Using immunoSEQ multiplex PCR, the repertoire was profiled, and TCRdb retains in-frame clones only, with some absent. Of about 200,000 clones listed, 80% to 90% are singletons. The clonotype was recovered from a man aged 50-59 years with acute or convalescent COVID-19. The sample comprised peripheral blood.

For the CDR3, the DNA is TGTGCCAGCAGCCTTAAGGGACAGGGGGCATGGGGCTACACCTTC. Translated, it gives CASSLKGQGAWGYTF. The J gene is TRBJ1-2, the V gene TRBV11-2; TRBD1 matches at 12 bases. The germline gives CDR1 SGHAT, CDR2 FQNNGV. The J segment lost 8 bases and the V segment lost 5 bases, leaving 9 bases of the junction unmatched. This CDR3 region has 15 residues.